The TCR beta chain described here comes from a study of blood T cell repertoires in COVID-19 (dated by TCRdb to 2019 to 2021). About the study as a whole: Samples covering the acute and convalescent phases of COVID-19 were provided by collaborators in the United States, Italy and Spain. The material from the prospective study consisted of cDNA or gDNA derived from T cells, B-cell-depleted T cells, or PBMCs. Subjects who had been exposed to COVID-19, were actively infected with it, or had recovered from it provided the deeply sampled blood TCRbeta repertoires that made up the dataset. The repertoires were made available in a free public database intended to serve as a resource for research on the immune response to SARS-CoV-2. Samples were obtained from the ongoing ImmuneRACE study (first 160 participants) and from about 1,300 subjects provided by 6 global collaborators. Sample metadata almost always included a de-identified subject ID, COVID-19 status, age in years and sex. Where available, HLA class I and class II types were taken from metadata supplied by the sample provider and were not determined by assay-based typing. Results and caveats for the whole study, not just this receptor: How much clinical and demographic metadata was included differed by source and by participant, and the metadata was provided uncurated.

TCRbeta CDR3 regions were amplified from genomic DNA using the immunoSEQ Assay, a bias-controlled multiplex PCR. Processing in the source paper ran as follows. The number of nucleated cells in each sample was estimated from the amplification of reference gene primers within the assay. To quantify the absolute abundance of each unique TCRbeta CDR3 rearrangement, sequence reads were collapsed and filtered. Productive Simpson clonality was computed per sample as the square root of Simpson's diversity index over productive rearrangements. Imported from immuneACCESS, the table was reduced by TCRdb to in-frame sequences with V and J called. These copies leave out some clones; in studies compared against another copy, an unresolved V gene accounts for under half, and the cause of the remainder is not known. V and J calls and clone size are given by that table; D and trimming were obtained from the DNA. This sample is represented by approximately 200,000 clones; about 85% of them were singletons. Together, the top ten hold over 2.5% of the sample.

In the case of this clone: The specificity of this receptor is unknown. No base quality information exists; no much larger clone differs at one position.

A second Seattle source provided samples from volunteer blood donors who had recovered from COVID-19. Collaborating institutions collected whole blood in K2EDTA tubes following their own protocols. For TCRbeta analysis, collaborators shipped samples as frozen whole blood, isolated PBMCs, or DNA extracted from either of those sample types. The TCR comes from a man aged 50 or older who had recovered from COVID-19. The sequencing input was peripheral blood.

CDR3 protein: CASTLNGPGAYSGANVLTF. The sequenced DNA: TGTGCCAGCACCCTAAATGGTCCTGGTGCTTACTCTGGGGCCAACGTCCTGACTTTC. The chain is encoded by TRBV27 joined to TRBJ2-6, with the D gene call left open. The CDR3 covers 19 residues, taking in both the cysteine and the phenylalanine. The DNA shown is the 57-base CDR3, in frame from base 1. Relative to germline, V is 7 bases shorter and J is 0 bases shorter, with 22 bases between their ends. CDR1 MNHEY and CDR2 SMNVEV were looked up in the germline V gene (reference sequence).